This entry lists 11 T cell receptor beta chains sequenced from one sample in a study of cytomegalovirus exposure and HLA in healthy donors. The PCR was carried out with 60 Vbeta primers and 13 Jbeta primers. TCRdb's copy holds only in-frame clones and misses some; the assay was immunoSEQ multiplex PCR. The data hold 140,000 to 150,000 clones, with roughly 68% observed a single time. Sequencing used PBMCs. The receptors were gathered from a man in his sixties in good health and CMV-seronegative.

Only a few counts were recorded for this clone. The chain recombines TRBV27 with TRBJ1-2; D unclear. Germline loops: CDR1 MNHEY, CDR2 SMNVEV (reference sequence). V was cut by 6 bases and J by 5 bases, with 10 bases left in between. This CDR3 is 12 amino acids long. DNA for the CDR3: TGTGCCAGCAGGGACTTTTCGTATGGCTACACCTTC. It translates to CASRDFSYGYTF.

This clone has only one observation. V gene TRBV11-2 combines with J gene TRBJ1-1, with TRBD1 identical over 8 bases. Per germline, CDR1 SGHAT and CDR2 FQNNGV. The junction had 12 bases not matched to a gene; V was cut back by 5 bases and J by 10 bases. The CDR3 has 14 residues. The CDR3 loop reads CASSRPVGTGSAFF. The CDR3 DNA follows: TGTGCCAGCAGCCGTCCGGTCGGGACAGGATCAGCTTTCTTT.

V and J are TRBV6-5 and TRBJ2-5; perhaps TRBD2 as D (5 bases). V was clipped by 0 bases and J by 5 bases, with 16 bases between them. The CDR3 contains 16 residues. Germline CDR1 is MNHEY and CDR2 is SVGAGI. CDR3 sequence: CASSYSGKAGRETQYF. The CDR3 nucleotides are TGTGCCAGCAGTTACTCAGGCAAGGCGGGTCGGGAGACCCAGTACTTC.

The chain recombines TRBV5-1 with TRBJ2-3; the D gene is possibly TRBD2 (5 bases). Between the trimmed V and J ends, which lost 1 base and 0 bases, there was a span of 9 bases. Looked up from germline, CDR1 is SGHRS and CDR2 is YFSETQ. The CDR3 runs to 15 residues. This chain's CDR3 is CASSLSTGSTDTQYF. The CDR3 DNA is TGCGCCAGCAGCTTGTCTACGGGGAGCACAGATACGCAGTATTTT.

The chain employs TRBV11-2 and TRBJ2-7; 7 nucleotides match TRBD1. The CDR3 is 12 residues long. Trimming removed 5 bases from V and 5 bases from J; junction bases left unmatched: 3. Germline loops: CDR1 SGHAT, CDR2 FQNNGV. The DNA for the CDR3 is TGTGCCAGCAGCCCCGACAGGGACGAGCAGTACTTC. Protein sequence: CASSPDRDEQYF.

This clone came up a few times. V is TRBV19 and J is TRBJ2-7; perhaps TRBD2 as D (5 bases). The V end was cut by 8 bases, the J end by 0 bases, with 17 bases between. CDR1 LNHDA and CDR2 SQIVND come from the germline V gene (reference sequence). CDR3 length: 15 residues. DNA for the CDR3: TGTGCCAGTCTCGGAACGGACTCCGGCTCCTACGAGCAGTACTTC. This sequence encodes CASLGTDSGSYEQYF.

This clone has only one observation. For the CDR3, the DNA is TGTGCCAGTAGTATAGGAGGCAGCTTCGGCTATGGCTACACCTTC. Translated: CASSIGGSFGYGYTF. The gene calls are TRBV19 and TRBJ1-2; D gene unclear. The CDR3 extends over 15 amino acids. Per the germline V gene, CDR1 is LNHDA and CDR2 is SQIVND (reference sequence). V lost 1 base and J lost 4, with 13 bases in between. Combining the CDR3 with reference TRBV19 and TRBJ1-2 gives the whole variable domain DGGITQSPKYLFRKEGQNVTLSCEQNLNHDAMYWYRQDPGQGLRLIYYSQIVNDFQKGDIAEGYSVSREKKESFPLTVTSAQKNPTAFYLCASSIGGSFGYGYTFGSGTRLTVV.

The rearrangement joins TRBV11-3 to TRBJ2-5, with a tentative D call TRBD1 (5 bases). Deletions cut 1 base from V and 1 base from J, with 7 bases between. The CDR3 contains 14 residues. Germline V gene sequence: CDR1 SGHNT, CDR2 YENEEA. The CDR3 reads CASSLGGTQETQYF. The CDR3 DNA follows: TGTGCCAGCAGCTTAGGGGGCACCCAAGAGACCCAGTACTTC.

This clone was observed a single time. The genes are TRBV27 and TRBJ2-7; no reliable D call. Per the germline V gene, CDR1 is MNHEY and CDR2 is SMNVEV (reference sequence). Deletions cut 4 bases from V and 2 bases from J, with 6 bases between. The CDR3 sequence is 12 residues long. The CDR3 DNA is TGTGCCAGCAGTTCCCTTCCCTACGAGCAGTACTTC. Encoded protein: CASSSLPYEQYF.

The chain uses TRBV4-1 and TRBJ2-1, with 14 bases fitting TRBD2. Losses at the gene ends were 8 bases for V and 9 bases for J; bases not matched to a gene: 6. The CDR3 sequence is 14 residues long. The V gene's germline CDR1 is MGHRA and CDR2 YSYEKL. DNA for the CDR3: TGCGCCAGCGCCGGGACTAGCGGGAGTGGTGAGCAGTTCTTC. It yields the protein CASAGTSGSGEQFF.

V gene TRBV28 combines with J gene TRBJ2-1; 9 bases match TRBD2. Germline lookup yields CDR1 MDHEN and CDR2 SYDVKM. Unmatched junction bases numbered 6, after V lost 2 bases and J lost 7 bases. The CDR3 runs to 15 residues. The chain's CDR3 is CASSLRREGQNEQFF. CDR3 sequence (DNA): TGTGCCAGCAGTTTACGGCGGGAGGGCCAAAATGAGCAGTTCTTC.